The clone carrying this T cell receptor (beta chain) was recorded once. As yet, its antigen is unknown. Profiled with immunoSEQ multiplex PCR; TCRdb holds only in-frame clones, not every one. The data hold tens of thousands of clones, with roughly 86% observed a single time. The data derive from a study of OX40 agonist ivuxolimab in advanced cancers. Study overall: Patients received intravenous ivuxolimab every 2 weeks at 0.01 to 10 mg/kg. The diagnoses of dose-escalation patients were hepatocellular carcinoma, melanoma, renal cell or head and neck cancer.

Findings and caveats of the study: Average numbers of expanded clones were greater in CD8+ T cells than in CD4+.

The CDR3 runs 19 residues. Unmatched junction bases numbered 22, after V lost 6 bases and J lost 6 bases. Germline V CDR1 and CDR2: LNHDA, SQIVND (reference sequence). The chain carries TRBV19 and TRBJ1-1, with TRBD1 matching 10 bases. This TCR was recovered from an adult with an advanced solid tumor such as melanoma, head and neck, liver or kidney cancer. The input for sequencing was CD4+ or CD8+ T cells sorted from blood, taken in a trial of the OX40 agonist ivuxolimab. The CDR3 DNA is TGTGCCAGTAGGCCAGGGACAGGGGAGGCAAAATTCATGGGCGCTGAAGCTTTCTTT. Its translation: CASRPGTGEAKFMGAEAFF. Variable domain in full (rest from reference TRBV19 and TRBJ1-1): DGGITQSPKYLFRKEGQNVTLSCEQNLNHDAMYWYRQDPGQGLRLIYYSQIVNDFQKGDIAEGYSVSREKKESFPLTVTSAQKNPTAFYLCASRPGTGEAKFMGAEAFFGQGTRLTVV.